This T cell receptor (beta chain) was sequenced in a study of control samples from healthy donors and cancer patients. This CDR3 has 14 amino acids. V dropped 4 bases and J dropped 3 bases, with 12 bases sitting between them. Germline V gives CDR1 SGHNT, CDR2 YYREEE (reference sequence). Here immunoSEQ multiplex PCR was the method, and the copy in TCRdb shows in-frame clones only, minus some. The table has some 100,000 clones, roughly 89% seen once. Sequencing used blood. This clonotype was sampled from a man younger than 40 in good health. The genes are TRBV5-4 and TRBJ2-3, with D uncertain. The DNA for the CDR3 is TGTGCCAGCAGCGGGCCGGTTAGGACAGATACGCAGTATTTT. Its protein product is CASSGPVRTDTQYF.